This T cell receptor (beta chain) appears in the sequencing data of a study of T cell clones after liver transplantation. Clones were read by immunoSEQ multiplex PCR, and TCRdb kept only the in-frame ones, dropping some. The sample holds some 75,000 clones, about 80% seen once. The specimen was CD4+ T cells from blood, collected before liver transplant. The sequence was obtained from a human donor who received a liver transplant.

CDR3 sequence (DNA): TGTGCCAGCAGCGGAAGGTTAGGAGGGCGCGGGAACTCCAATGAGCAGTTCTTC. Amino acids: CASSGRLGGRGNSNEQFF. This rearrangement joins TRBV7-2 to TRBJ2-1; the D gene is possibly TRBD2 (6 bases). The V and J ends lost 5 bases and 6 bases respectively, with 26 bases between them. CDR3 length: 18 residues. Germline CDR1 reads SGHTA; CDR2 reads FQGNSA.